A selection of T cell receptor beta chains follows, all from one sample in a study of beta chain features in type 1 diabetes. The data were produced by immunoSEQ multiplex PCR, yet TCRdb's version contains in-frame clones alone and is incomplete. The sample yields a few hundred thousand clones, 10% to 15% seen once. The sequencing input was naive CD4+ T cells from blood. The receptor source for this set is a young woman with type 1 diabetes. CDR3s include the opening cysteine and the closing phenylalanine or tryptophan. D genes are given only for firm matches. A clone size is listed for some rows: how often the clone was seen (once, few, many), or a class if it is expanded.

-	-	TRBV5-1	TRBJ2-1	TGCGCCAGCAGCCCGGGCGTAGCGGAAGCCCATGAGCAGTTCTTC	CASSPGVAEAHEQFF
few	-	TRBV15	TRBJ1-2	TGTGCCACCAGCAGAGACCAGGGGCTTGGAGGCTACACCTTC	CATSRDQGLGGYTF
few	-	TRBV5-1	TRBJ1-2	TGCGCCAGCAGGCACAGACAGACTAACTATGGCTACACCTTC	CASRHRQTNYGYTF
-	-	TRBV5-1	TRBJ2-1	TGCGCCAGCAGCTTGGGCAGCTACAATGAGCAGTTCTTC	CASSLGSYNEQFF
-	-	TRBV12-5	TRBJ2-7	TGTGCTAGTGGCCTTAGGAGGACCGAGCAGTACTTC	CASGLRRTEQYF
-	TRBD1	TRBV4-1	TRBJ1-1	TGCGCCAGCAGCCAATACTCACAGGGGGCGAGTACTGAAGCTTTCTTT	CASSQYSQGASTEAFF
-	TRBD1	TRBV7-2	TRBJ2-4	TGTGCCAGCAACTTACTGGGACAGGGACAGGCTCAGTACTTC	CASNLLGQGQAQYF
-	TRBD1	TRBV7-8	TRBJ1-2	TGTGCCAGCAGCCAGAGGGGGCGTAACTATGGCTACACCTTC	CASSQRGRNYGYTF
-	TRBD1	TRBV5-1	TRBJ2-1	TGCGCCAGCAGCTTGGGGGACAGGGCCAATGAGCAGTTCTTC	CASSLGDRANEQFF
few	-	TRBV7-3	TRBJ2-2	TGTGCCAGCAGCTTCAAACTACCGAACACCGGGGAGCTGTTTTTT	CASSFKLPNTGELFF
few	-	TRBV7-6	TRBJ1-2	TGTGCCAGCAGCTCCCGAGAGGGAGTTCTCGGCTACACCTTC	CASSSREGVLGYTF
-	-	TRBV7-8	TRBJ2-5	TGTGCCAGCAGCTTCAACATCCAAGAGACCCAGTACTTC	CASSFNIQETQYF
-	TRBD1	TRBV23-1	TRBJ2-7	TGCGCCAGCAGTCAACCAAATATAGGGACAGTCTACGAGCAGTACTTC	CASSQPNIGTVYEQYF
few	-	TRBV9	TRBJ2-2	TGTGCCAGCAGCGTTGACGGGGGCACCGGGGAGCTGTTTTTT	CASSVDGGTGELFF
few	-	TRBV29-1	TRBJ2-7	TGCAGCGTTTCACCCCCTGGAGGTCGCGCCTACGAGCAGTACTTC	CSVSPPGGRAYEQYF
few	TRBD1	TRBV9	TRBJ1-2	TGTGCCAGCAGCTTACAGGGGAACTATGGCTACACCTTC	CASSLQGNYGYTF
-	TRBD2	TRBV28	TRBJ2-6	TGTGCCAGCAGTCGCGTTAGCGGGAGGGCGAACGGGGCCAACGTCCTGACTTTC	CASSRVSGRANGANVLTF
few	-	TRBV7-2	TRBJ2-1	TGTGCCAGCAGCGTGGGCGGGTCGAGAATTTACAATGAGCAGTTCTTC	CASSVGGSRIYNEQFF
-	-	TRBV7-2	TRBJ2-3	TGTGCCAGCAGCACAAGGGGATCCACAGATACGCAGTATTTT	CASSTRGSTDTQYF
-	TRBD1	TRBV14	TRBJ2-3	TGTGCCAGCAGCCCTCGGACAGGGTGGTGGAACAACACAGATACGCAGTATTTT	CASSPRTGWWNNTDTQYF
-	TRBD2	TRBV14	TRBJ2-1	TGTGCCAGCAGCCAGCTAGCGGGGGGATACAATGAGCAGTTCTTC	CASSQLAGGYNEQFF
-	-	TRBV6-1	TRBJ2-2	TGTGCCAGCAGGATACAGGGATCCGGGGAGCTGTTTTTT	CASRIQGSGELFF
few	-	TRBV4-1	TRBJ2-6	TGCGCCAGCAGCCTGAGGGTTGGGGCCAACGTCCTGACTTTC	CASSLRVGANVLTF
few	TRBD2	TRBV19	TRBJ2-5	TGTGCCAGTAGCACCACTAGCGGCACGCGGGGCCAGTACTTC	CASSTTSGTRGQYF
-	-	TRBV7-9	TRBJ1-1	TGTGCCAGCAGCTTAGACCAGGGGAACACTGAAGCTTTCTTT	CASSLDQGNTEAFF
-	-	TRBV28	TRBJ1-5	TGTGCCAGCCAGACAGGAGACATCAATCAGCCCCAGCATTTT	CASQTGDINQPQHF
-	TRBD1	TRBV7-2	TRBJ2-7	TGTGCCAGCTCGACCGCCCGGGACAGGGCTGCCTACGAGCAGTACTTC	CASSTARDRAAYEQYF
-	-	TRBV30	TRBJ1-5	TGTGCCTGGAACCTAGGACAGATCGACCAGCCCCAGCATTTT	CAWNLGQIDQPQHF
few	-	TRBV5-4	TRBJ1-4	TGTGCCAGCAGCTCGGACGGGACAACTAATGAAAAACTGTTTTTT	CASSSDGTTNEKLFF
-	TRBD1	TRBV7-2	TRBJ1-3	TGTGCCAGCAGCGGGACAGCCTCTGGAAACACCATATATTTT	CASSGTASGNTIYF
-	TRBD1	TRBV6-6	TRBJ2-7	TGTGCCAGCAGTTACTCACCCGGGACAGGGGACTACGAGCAGTACTTC	CASSYSPGTGDYEQYF
-	-	TRBV7-9	TRBJ2-1	TGTGCCAGCACCGGGGGAGAATACTACAATGAGCAGTTCTTC	CASTGGEYYNEQFF
few	-	TRBV7-2	TRBJ1-4	TGTGCCAGCAGCTTATCGGGAGAATCGAGGAAACTGTTTTTT	CASSLSGESRKLFF
few	-	TRBV18	TRBJ2-6	TGTGCCAGCTCGTTGGCAGGGGCAGGTAGCTCTGGGGCCAACGTCCTGACTTTC	CASSLAGAGSSGANVLTF
-	TRBD2	TRBV28	TRBJ2-7	TGTGCCAGTGTTAGCGGGAGCGGGTACGAGCAGTACTTC	CASVSGSGYEQYF
few	TRBD1	TRBV19	TRBJ2-7	TGTGCCAGTAGTGACAACTACAGGGGCTCCTACGAGCAGTACTTC	CASSDNYRGSYEQYF
-	-	TRBV14	TRBJ1-1	TGTGCCAGCAGTCAACAGGGTAACACTGAAGCTTTCTTT	CASSQQGNTEAFF
-	TRBD1	TRBV2	TRBJ2-7	TGTGCCAGCAGTCTGGGGGCAGGGGGCTACGAGCAGTACTTC	CASSLGAGGYEQYF
few	-	TRBV28	TRBJ2-4	TGTGCCAGCACCCAAACCGCCCCCGGGGTCAAAAACATTCAGTACTTC	CASTQTAPGVKNIQYF
few	TRBD2	TRBV6-4	TRBJ2-1	TGTGCCAGCAGTGACTCGGCGGGAGGCCCCTACAATGAGCAGTTCTTC	CASSDSAGGPYNEQFF
-	-	TRBV10-3	TRBJ1-2	TGTGCCATCAGGGTGGAGGGGCAGCTATATGGCTACACCTTC	CAIRVEGQLYGYTF